This T cell receptor beta chain appears in the sequencing data of a study of cytomegalovirus exposure and HLA in healthy donors. Findings of the study overall: Immune exposure was documented only through CMV serostatus.

The V gene's germline CDR1 is MNHEY and CDR2 SMNVEV (reference sequence). V lost 5 bases and J lost 5, with 17 bases in between. This CDR3 comprises 15 residues. The study ran its PCR with 60 Vbeta and 13 Jbeta primers. Data came from immunoSEQ multiplex PCR; TCRdb stores just in-frame clones and leaves some out. The data show 70,000 to 100,000 clones, with about 80% seen just once and about 32% held by the top ten. As concerns this clone: Its target is not known. The CDR3 carries no conserved terminal phenylalanine or tryptophan, so it likely arises from a read error.

The chain uses TRBV27 and TRBJ2-3; a weak D match, TRBD2 (6 bases). The receptor was derived from a man between 45 and 60 years old in good health and CMV-seropositive. The sample taken for sequencing was PBMCs. CDR3 DNA: TGTGCCAGCAGTATACTAGCTCCCGAGGTAGATACGCAGTATCTT. This translates into CASSILAPEVDTQYL.